This T cell receptor beta chain was recovered during a study of shared clonotypes between healthy human individuals. Study outcomes and limitations: For naive CD4 cells, 4% to 5% of clonotypes were shared across a few donors.

Nashville, Tennessee was home to all donors, who were Caucasian adults. In replicate PCRs of sorted subsets, approximately 190 ng DNA, about 30,000 T cell genomes, was used. The protocol was immunoSEQ multiplex PCR, while the TCRdb copy is restricted to in-frame clones and leaves out a portion. The top ten clones hold around 0.14% of a sample with about 2.4 million clones, over 85% of them seen once. In regard to this clone: The target antigen is unknown. This specimen includes other DNA sequences encoding the same CDR3.

The CDR3 covers 12 residues. Germline lookup yields CDR1 SGHVS and CDR2 FQNEAQ. Between the trimmed V and J ends, which lost 2 bases and 3 bases, there was a span of 5 bases. The origin of this receptor is a man in his late teens or twenties in good health. The source material was naive CD4+ T cells sorted from blood. Regarding subset: CD45RA+ positively selected. The J gene is TRBJ2-7, the V gene TRBV7-8; no clear D gene. As DNA, the CDR3 is TGTGCCAGCAGCTTATCCGGCTACGAGCAGTACTTC. The encoded protein is CASSLSGYEQYF.